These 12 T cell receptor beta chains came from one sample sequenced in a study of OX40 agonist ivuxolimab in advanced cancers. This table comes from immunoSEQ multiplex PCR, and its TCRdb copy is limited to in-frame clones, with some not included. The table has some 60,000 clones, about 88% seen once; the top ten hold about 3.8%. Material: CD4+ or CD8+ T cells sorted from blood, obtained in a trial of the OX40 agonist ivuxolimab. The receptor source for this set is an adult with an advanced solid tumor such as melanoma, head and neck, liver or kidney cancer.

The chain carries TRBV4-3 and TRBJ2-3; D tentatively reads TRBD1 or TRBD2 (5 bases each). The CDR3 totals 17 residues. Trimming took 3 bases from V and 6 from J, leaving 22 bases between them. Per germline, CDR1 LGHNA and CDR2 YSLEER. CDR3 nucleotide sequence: TGCGCCAGCAGCCATGTCGGGACCACTTCAAATATGGATACGCAGTATTTT. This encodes CASSHVGTTSNMDTQYF.

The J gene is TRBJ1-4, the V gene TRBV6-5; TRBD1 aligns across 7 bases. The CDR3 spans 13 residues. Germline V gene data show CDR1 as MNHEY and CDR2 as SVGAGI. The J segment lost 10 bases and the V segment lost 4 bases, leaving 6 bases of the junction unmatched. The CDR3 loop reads CASSFQTGSKLFF. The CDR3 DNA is TGTGCCAGCAGTTTCCAGACAGGGTCAAAACTGTTTTTT.

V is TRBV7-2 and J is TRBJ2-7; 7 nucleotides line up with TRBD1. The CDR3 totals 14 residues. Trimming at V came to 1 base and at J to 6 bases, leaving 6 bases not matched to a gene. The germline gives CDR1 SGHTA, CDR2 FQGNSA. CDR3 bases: TGTGCCAGCAGCTTAGGAGGGGGCTTCGGCGAGCAGTACTTC. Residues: CASSLGGGFGEQYF.

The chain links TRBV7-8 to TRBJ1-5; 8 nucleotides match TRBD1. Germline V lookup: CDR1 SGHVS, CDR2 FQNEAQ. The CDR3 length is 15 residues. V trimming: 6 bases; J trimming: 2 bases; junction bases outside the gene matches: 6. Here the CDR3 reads CASSTDRVGNQPQHF. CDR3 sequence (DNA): TGTGCCAGCAGTACGGACAGGGTTGGCAATCAGCCCCAGCATTTT.

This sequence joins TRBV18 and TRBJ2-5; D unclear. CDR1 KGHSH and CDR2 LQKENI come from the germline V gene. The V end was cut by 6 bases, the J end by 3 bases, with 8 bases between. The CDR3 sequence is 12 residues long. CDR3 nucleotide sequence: TGTGCCAGCTCGCAGGTAGAAGAGACCCAGTACTTC. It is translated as CASSQVEETQYF.

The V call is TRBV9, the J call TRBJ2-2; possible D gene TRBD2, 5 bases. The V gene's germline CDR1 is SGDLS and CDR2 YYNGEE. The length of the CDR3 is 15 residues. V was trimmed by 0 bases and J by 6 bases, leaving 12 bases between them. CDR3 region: CASSVVLGAPGELFF. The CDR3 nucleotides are TGTGCCAGCAGCGTAGTCCTGGGAGCCCCCGGGGAGCTGTTTTTT.

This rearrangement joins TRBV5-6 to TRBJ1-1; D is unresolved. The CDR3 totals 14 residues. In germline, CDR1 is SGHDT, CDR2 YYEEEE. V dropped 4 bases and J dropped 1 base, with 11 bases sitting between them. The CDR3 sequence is CASSLPDWNTEAFF. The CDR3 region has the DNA TGTGCCAGCAGCCTCCCGGACTGGAACACTGAAGCTTTCTTT.

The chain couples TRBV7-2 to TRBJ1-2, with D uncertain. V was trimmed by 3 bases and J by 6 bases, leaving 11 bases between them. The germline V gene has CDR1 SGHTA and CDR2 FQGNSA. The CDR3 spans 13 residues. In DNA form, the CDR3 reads TGTGCCAGCAGCTTTGACGGGTATGATGGCTACACCTTC. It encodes CASSFDGYDGYTF.

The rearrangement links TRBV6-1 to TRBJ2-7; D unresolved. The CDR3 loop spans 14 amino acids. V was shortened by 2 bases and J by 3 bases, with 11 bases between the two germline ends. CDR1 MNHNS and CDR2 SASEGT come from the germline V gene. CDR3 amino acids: CASSELESFYEQYF. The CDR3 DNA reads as TGTGCCAGCAGTGAACTAGAGAGCTTCTACGAGCAGTACTTC.

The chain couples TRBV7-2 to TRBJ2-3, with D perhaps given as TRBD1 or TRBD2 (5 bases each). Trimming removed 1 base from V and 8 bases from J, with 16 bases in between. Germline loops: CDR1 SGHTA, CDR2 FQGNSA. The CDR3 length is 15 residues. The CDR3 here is CASSLGSGGPTTQYF. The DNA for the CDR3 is TGTGCCAGCAGCTTAGGGTCTGGGGGACCCACTACGCAGTATTTT.

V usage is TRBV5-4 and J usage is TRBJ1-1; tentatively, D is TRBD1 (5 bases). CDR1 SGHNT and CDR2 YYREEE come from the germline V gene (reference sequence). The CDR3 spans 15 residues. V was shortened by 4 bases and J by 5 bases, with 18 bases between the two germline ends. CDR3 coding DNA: TGTGCCAGCAGCGGGCCGGGACCCGCGGGAACTGAAGCTTTCTTT. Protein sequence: CASSGPGPAGTEAFF.

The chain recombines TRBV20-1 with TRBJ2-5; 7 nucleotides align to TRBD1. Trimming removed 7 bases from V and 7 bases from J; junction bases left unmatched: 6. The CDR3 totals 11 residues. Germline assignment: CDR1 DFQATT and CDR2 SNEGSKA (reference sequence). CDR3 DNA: TGCAGTGTTGGGACAGCAGGGACCCAGTACTTC. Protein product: CSVGTAGTQYF.